This T cell receptor (beta chain) comes out of a study of cytomegalovirus exposure and HLA in healthy donors. To note about this clone: One end of the junction is discordant with germline, which a read error may explain.

The study ran its PCR with 60 Vbeta and 13 Jbeta primers. Measured with immunoSEQ multiplex PCR; TCRdb has only the in-frame clones, and not every one. The table has 210,000 or so clones, over 80% seen once. CDR3 length equals 16 residues. From germline, CDR1 is SEHNR and CDR2 FQNEAQ (reference sequence). The V gene is TRBV7-9, the J gene TRBJ1-3; the match to TRBD1 covers 7 bases. The source is a man aged 25-40 years in good health and CMV-seronegative. The specimen sequenced was PBMCs. For the CDR3, the DNA is TGTTCCAGCAGCTTGGGACAGCCAAACTCTGGAAACACCATATATTTT. As protein: CSSSLGQPNSGNTIYF.